The T cell receptor beta chain under discussion was sequenced for a study of OX40 agonist ivuxolimab in advanced cancers. Turning to the study itself: Previous treatment with anti-PD-1, anti-PD-L1 or anti-CTLA-4 therapy was allowed; less than 45% had received some.

Overall study results and limits: Normalized T-cell clonal expansion was also low in a subset of nonresponders. On average, a greater number of expanded clones characterised CD8+ T cells relative to CD4+. Clones of CD4+ and CD8+ blood T cells grew by week 6 at doses of 0.1 to 3.0 mg/kg.

This clone was counted once. The antigen is undetermined. V lost 4 bases and J lost 3, with 12 bases in between. Germline values: CDR1 MNHNY, CDR2 SVGAGI (reference sequence). This CDR3 has 14 residues. The table came from immunoSEQ multiplex PCR; TCRdb's copy has only in-frame clones and leaves some out. Of 30,000 to 35,000 clones listed, 84% are singletons. The V and J genes are TRBV6-6 and TRBJ2-5, with D possibly being TRBD1 (6 bases). This TCR was recovered from an adult with an advanced solid tumor such as melanoma, head and neck, liver or kidney cancer. This material consisted of CD4+ or CD8+ T cells sorted from blood, taken in a trial of the OX40 agonist ivuxolimab. CDR3 sequence: CASSSRAGEETQYF. The CDR3 coding sequence is TGTGCCAGCAGTTCCCGGGCAGGGGAAGAGACCCAGTACTTC.